Listed here are 7 T cell receptor beta chains from one sample, sequenced in a study of cytomegalovirus exposure and HLA in healthy donors. Amplification used 60 Vbeta primers and 13 Jbeta primers. TCRdb keeps only in-frame clones here, not all; method: immunoSEQ multiplex PCR. The repertoire holds approximately 160,000 clones, with around 67% as singletons. Sequences were obtained from PBMCs. The receptors were gathered from a young woman in good health and CMV-seropositive.

The chain combines TRBV27 with TRBJ2-3, with 11 bases that match TRBD2. Germline values: CDR1 MNHEY, CDR2 SMNVEV (reference sequence). The CDR3 sequence is 14 residues long. With 6 bases clipped from V and 6 bases from J, the junction kept 5 bases outside the gene matches. CDR3 sequence (DNA): TGTGCCAGCAGAACTAGCGGGAGACCGGATACGCAGTATTTT. Its protein product is CASRTSGRPDTQYF.

The chain links TRBV5-6 to TRBJ2-7; 7 nucleotides line up with TRBD2. Germline loops: CDR1 SGHDT, CDR2 YYEEEE. V lost 5 bases to trimming and J lost 0 bases; unmatched junction nucleotides: 2. The CDR3 covers 13 residues. CDR3 sequence (DNA): TGTGCCAGCAGAGCGGGAAGCTCCTACGAGCAGTACTTC. It is translated as CASRAGSSYEQYF.

The V call is TRBV7-9, the J call TRBJ2-7; 9 nucleotides line up with TRBD2. The CDR3 has 17 residues. From germline, CDR1 is SEHNR and CDR2 FQNEAQ (reference sequence). V was clipped by 5 bases and J by 4 bases; unmatched bases: 15. In DNA form, the CDR3 reads TGTGCCAGCAGCGGGCATTATCGCGGGGGGGTGTCGTACGAGCAGTACTTC. This codes for CASSGHYRGGVSYEQYF.

The genes are TRBV10-3 and TRBJ2-1, with 10 bases identical to TRBD2. After removal of 6 bases from V and 7 bases from J, the junction contained 6 bases not matched to a gene. CDR1 ENHRY and CDR2 SYGVKD come from the germline V gene. This CDR3 contains 14 residues. The CDR3 reads CAISSGTSDNEQFF. The CDR3 region has the DNA TGTGCCATCAGCTCCGGGACTAGCGATAATGAGCAGTTCTTC.

This clone was counted a few times. The rearrangement links TRBV7-3 to TRBJ1-2; D possibly corresponds to TRBD1 (5 bases). V was shortened by 5 bases and J by 7 bases, with 14 bases between the two germline ends. CDR3 length equals 13 residues. The germline V gene has CDR1 SGHTA and CDR2 FQGTGA. The DNA for the CDR3 is TGTGCCAGCAGCCGGGGAGGGGCTGGTGGCTACACCTTC. Its protein is CASSRGGAGGYTF.

The rearrangement uses TRBV23-1 and TRBJ1-2; D unresolved. TRBV23-1 is given ORF status, its function remaining uncertain. The CDR3 has 18 amino acids. Deletions cut 4 bases from V and 2 bases from J, with 23 bases between. CDR3 in DNA: TGCGCCAGCAGTCCGACATGCTCCCCCGTGGAGGAGAACTATGGCTACACCTTC. It codes for CASSPTCSPVEENYGYTF.

CDR3 coding DNA: TGCGCCAGCAGCTTGCATCGGGAGGGGTCCGGGGAGCTGTTTTTT. This codes for CASSLHREGSGELFF. The V and J genes are TRBV5-1 and TRBJ2-2, with 8 bases identical to TRBD2. Germline V gene lookup returns CDR1 SGHRS and CDR2 YFSETQ. The CDR3 sequence is 15 residues long. After removal of 1 base from V and 6 bases from J, the junction contained 5 bases not matched to a gene.